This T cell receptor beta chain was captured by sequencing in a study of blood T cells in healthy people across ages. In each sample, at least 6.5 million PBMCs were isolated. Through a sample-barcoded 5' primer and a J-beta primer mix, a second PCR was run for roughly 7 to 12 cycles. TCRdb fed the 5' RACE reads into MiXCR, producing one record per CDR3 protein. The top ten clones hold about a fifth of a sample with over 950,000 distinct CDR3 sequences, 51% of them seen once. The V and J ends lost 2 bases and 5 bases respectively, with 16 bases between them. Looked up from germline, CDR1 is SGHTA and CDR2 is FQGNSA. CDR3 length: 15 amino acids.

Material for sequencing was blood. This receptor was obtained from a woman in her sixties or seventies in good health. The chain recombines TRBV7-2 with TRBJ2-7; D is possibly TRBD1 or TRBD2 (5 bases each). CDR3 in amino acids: CASSLLGTLGNEQYF. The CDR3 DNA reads TGTGCCAGCAGCTTACTCGGGACCCTGGGGAACGAGCAGTACTTC.